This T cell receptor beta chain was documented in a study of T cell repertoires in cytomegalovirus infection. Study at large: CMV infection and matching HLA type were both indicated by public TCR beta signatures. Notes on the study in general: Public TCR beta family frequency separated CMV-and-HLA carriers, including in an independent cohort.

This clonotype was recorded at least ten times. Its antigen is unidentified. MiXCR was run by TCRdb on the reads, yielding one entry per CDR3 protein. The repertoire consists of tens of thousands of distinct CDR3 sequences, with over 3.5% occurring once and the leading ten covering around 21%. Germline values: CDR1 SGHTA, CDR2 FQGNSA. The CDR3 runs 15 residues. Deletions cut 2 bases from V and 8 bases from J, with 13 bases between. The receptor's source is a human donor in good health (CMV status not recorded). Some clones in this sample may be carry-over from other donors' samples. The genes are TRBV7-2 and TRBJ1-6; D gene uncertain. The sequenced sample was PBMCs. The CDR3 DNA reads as TGTGCCAGCAGCTTAATGATGGCAGAGGATTCACCCCTCCACTTT. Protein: CASSLMMAEDSPLHF.